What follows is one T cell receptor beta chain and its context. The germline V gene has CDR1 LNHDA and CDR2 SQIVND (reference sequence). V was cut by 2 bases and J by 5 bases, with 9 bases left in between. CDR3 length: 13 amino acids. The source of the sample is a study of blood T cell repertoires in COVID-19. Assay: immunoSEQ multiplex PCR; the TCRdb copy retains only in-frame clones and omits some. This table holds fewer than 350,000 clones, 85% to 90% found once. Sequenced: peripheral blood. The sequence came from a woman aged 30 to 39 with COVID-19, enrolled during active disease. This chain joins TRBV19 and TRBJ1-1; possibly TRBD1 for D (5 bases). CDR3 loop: CASSIQGGTEAFF. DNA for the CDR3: TGTGCCAGTAGTATACAGGGAGGGACTGAAGCTTTCTTT.